This is a list of T cell receptor beta chains from one sample in a study of regulatory T cells in long-lasting Graves disease. TCRdb used MiXCR to reprocess the multiplex PCR reads, holding one entry per CDR3 protein. The table records about 500,000 distinct CDR3 sequences, roughly 16% of them present only once. The data also belong to a second study, concerning T cells in Graves' hyperthyroidism and ophthalmopathy.

Sequencing used peripheral blood mononuclear cells (PBMCs), obtained at new diagnosis, from a patient treated with antithyroid drugs. The receptors shown here come from a man aged 35 to 55 with Graves disease. Each CDR3 is given with its conserved first and last residue. The order of the fields is D gene, V gene, clone size, J gene, CDR3 DNA, CDR3 protein. The D gene is left open where the match is weak. Clone size is stated in some rows and not others, as once, few, many or a class when expanded.

NA,TRBV3-1,many,TRBJ2-2,TGTGCCAGCAGCCTCCCGACAGCTAGTAACACCGGGGAGCTGTTTTTT,CASSLPTASNTGELFF
TRBD1,TRBV28,many,TRBJ1-5,TGTGCCAGCAGGCCGGGACAGGGGCCTCAGCCCCAGCATTTT,CASRPGQGPQPQHF
NA,TRBV5-6,NA,TRBJ2-1,TGTGCCAGCAGCTTACGGGACGTCGGGAATGAGCAGTTCTTC,CASSLRDVGNEQFF
NA,TRBV30,NA,TRBJ1-3,TGTGCCTGGAAATTTACTGGAAACACCATATATTTT,CAWKFTGNTIYF
TRBD2,TRBV28,NA,TRBJ2-3,TGTGCCAGCAATCTTAGCGGGAGGGGCGATACGCAGTATTTT,CASNLSGRGDTQYF
TRBD2,TRBV7-3,many,TRBJ2-1,TGTGCCAGCAGCTTAATGCCTAGCGGGGACAATGAGCAGTTCTTC,CASSLMPSGDNEQFF
NA,TRBV5-1,many,TRBJ2-1,TGCGCCAGCAGCTTCTGGGGGGGCGCCGGCAATGAGCAGTTCTTC,CASSFWGGAGNEQFF
NA,TRBV6-5,NA,TRBJ2-1,TGTGCCAGCAGTTACTCTTTAGGGGGAGTAGGCTACAATGAGCAGTTCTTC,CASSYSLGGVGYNEQFF
NA,TRBV6-5,many,TRBJ1-1,TGTGCCAGCAGTTGGACTGTCAACACTGAAGCTTTCTTT,CASSWTVNTEAFF
NA,TRBV2,many,TRBJ2-7,TGTGCCAGCAGTGAAGGGGGGGACTACGAGCAGTACTTC,CASSEGGDYEQYF
NA,TRBV7-2,many,TRBJ1-2,TGTGCCAGCAGCTACCCAGGCAGGGGCTATGGCTACACCTTC,CASSYPGRGYGYTF
NA,TRBV20-1,many,TRBJ1-2,TGCAGTGCTAGAGATCTTGACACCAACTATGGCTACACCTTC,CSARDLDTNYGYTF
NA,TRBV5-1,many,TRBJ2-3,TGCGCCAGCAGCTTGGTATATACAGATACGCGGTATTTT,CASSLVYTDTRYF
TRBD1,TRBV19,many,TRBJ1-5,TGTGCCAGTACTCCCCCCGCCGGACAGGGGACCCGTCAGCCCCAGCATTTT,CASTPPAGQGTRQPQHF
NA,TRBV28,many,TRBJ2-1,TGTGCCAGCAGTTCGGGTTTTGCGTTTAGGTACAATGAGCAGTTCTTC,CASSSGFAFRYNEQFF
TRBD2,TRBV9,many,TRBJ2-3,TGTGCCAGCAGCGTAATGGCTAGCGGGAGGGGCACAGATACGCAGTATTTT,CASSVMASGRGTDTQYF
TRBD2,TRBV7-9,NA,TRBJ2-1,TGTGCCAGCAGCCCTCAAGCGGGGGTCCACAATGAGCAGTTCTTC,CASSPQAGVHNEQFF
NA,TRBV15,NA,TRBJ1-1,TGTGCCACCAGCGAAAGGACGGGGAACACTGAAGCTTTCTTT,CATSERTGNTEAFF
TRBD2,TRBV12-3/TRBV12-4,many,TRBJ2-5,TGTGCCAGCAGTCAAGGACTAGCGGGAGAGGCGACCCAGTACTTC,CASSQGLAGEATQYF
NA,TRBV28,many,TRBJ2-7,TGTGCCAGCAGTTTATCCGCGGGTCCTCACCCCTACGAGCAGTACTTC,CASSLSAGPHPYEQYF
NA,TRBV12-5,few,TRBJ1-4,TGTGCTAGTGGTTTCCACCTAGGCGGGAATGAAAAACTGTTTTTT,CASGFHLGGNEKLFF
NA,TRBV18,few,TRBJ2-7,TGTGCCAGCTCACCTCAGGGCGTCGGCGAGCAGTACTTC,CASSPQGVGEQYF
TRBD2,TRBV5-1,many,TRBJ2-1,TGCGCCAGCAGCTTTCCTAGCGGGAGGAATGAGCAGTTCTTC,CASSFPSGRNEQFF
NA,TRBV20-1,many,TRBJ2-7,TGCAGTGCTAGAGACCTACAGGGGAGGGATTACTACGAGCAGTACTTC,CSARDLQGRDYYEQYF
TRBD1,TRBV6-2/TRBV6-3,few,TRBJ1-3,TGTGCCAGCAGGGTGACAGGGTCTGGAAACACCATATATTTT,CASRVTGSGNTIYF
TRBD1,TRBV20-1,many,TRBJ2-7,TGCAGTGCAAATACCGGGACAGCGTGGAACGAGCAGTACTTC,CSANTGTAWNEQYF
NA,TRBV7-9,few,TRBJ2-7,TGTGCCAGCAGCTGGGGGGGCCCCACCCCATACGAGCAGTACTTC,CASSWGGPTPYEQYF
TRBD1,TRBV9,many,TRBJ2-7,TGTGCCAGCAGCGAGAGCCGGGACAGGCGCTACGAGCAGTACTTC,CASSESRDRRYEQYF
TRBD1,TRBV28,many,TRBJ2-5,TGTGCCAGCAGTCTACAGGGGTTGGAGACCCAGTACTTC,CASSLQGLETQYF
TRBD2,TRBV6-1,few,TRBJ2-2,TGTGCCAGCAGTCGGACTAGCGGGACGAACACCGGGGAGCTGTTTTTT,CASSRTSGTNTGELFF
NA,TRBV30,few,TRBJ1-6,TGTGCCTGGAATGGCCGGGGAGGATCCTCAGCGAGTGGTTCACCCCTCCACTTT,CAWNGRGGSSASGSPLHF
TRBD2,TRBV9,NA,TRBJ2-5,TGTGCCAGCAGCTTGACTAGCGGGAGGGTAGAGACCCAGTACTTC,CASSLTSGRVETQYF
NA,TRBV5-6,many,TRBJ2-1,TGTGCCAGCAGCTTGGGTGGATTGGAGTCGCAGTTCTTC,CASSLGGLESQFF
NA,TRBV28,many,TRBJ2-7,TGTGCCAGCAGTCGCCCCTCAGGTCAACAGGGCTACTTC,CASSRPSGQQGYF
NA,TRBV7-2,many,TRBJ2-1,TGTGCCAGCAGCTTAACCCCCACTTGGGATGAGCAGTTCTTC,CASSLTPTWDEQFF
TRBD2,TRBV28,NA,TRBJ2-1,TGTGCCAGCTTGGGACTAGCGGGAACGTATGAGCAGTTCTTC,CASLGLAGTYEQFF
TRBD1,TRBV27,many,TRBJ1-1,TGTGCCAGCAGTCTCCGACAGGGGGCCGTTGAAGCTTTCTTT,CASSLRQGAVEAFF
TRBD2,TRBV12-3/TRBV12-4,NA,TRBJ2-1,TGTGCCAGCAGTACCACCCTAGCGGGAGTTGTGTTCTTC,CASSTTLAGVVFF
TRBD2,TRBV7-9,many,TRBJ2-1,TGTGCCAGCAGCGGAGGACTAGCGGGATCCTACAATGAGCAGTTCTTC,CASSGGLAGSYNEQFF
TRBD2,TRBV20-1,many,TRBJ2-3,TGCAGTGCTAGAGAGAGCGGGAGGCCTAGCACAGATACGCAGTATTTT,CSARESGRPSTDTQYF
TRBD1,TRBV6-2/TRBV6-3,NA,TRBJ2-2,TGTGCCAGCAGTTACTCTAGGACAGGCTCCAACACCGGGGAGCTGTTTTTT,CASSYSRTGSNTGELFF
TRBD1,TRBV7-2,many,TRBJ2-7,TGTGCCAGCAGCTTAGGCGGGACAGGGGTATACGAGCAGTACTTC,CASSLGGTGVYEQYF
TRBD1,TRBV20-1,many,TRBJ1-6,TGCAGTGCTTTAAGACAGGGGAGGGATCCACCCCTCCACTTT,CSALRQGRDPPLHF
TRBD1,TRBV14,NA,TRBJ2-6,TGTGCCAGCAGCCATTTCCGGGGGACAGGGGCTGGGGCCAACGTCCTGACTTTC,CASSHFRGTGAGANVLTF
NA,TRBV5-1,NA,TRBJ1-1,TGCGCCAGCAGCTTGTTCGAAAGGAACACTGAAGCTTTCTTT,CASSLFERNTEAFF
NA,TRBV6-2/TRBV6-3,few,TRBJ1-5,TGTGCCAGCAGTGAAAGGGGGTATCAGCCCCAGCATTTT,CASSERGYQPQHF
NA,TRBV28,many,TRBJ1-1,TGTGCCTCCGGTCGGGGGGGGTCCATGAACACTGAAGCTTTCTTT,CASGRGGSMNTEAFF
NA,TRBV28,many,TRBJ2-1,TGTGCCAGCAGTTCCGAGGGTGCTAGGGGGTTCTTC,CASSSEGARGFF
NA,TRBV29-1,many,TRBJ2-1,TGCAGCGCCCTAGGACATCCATCCTACAATGAGCAGTTCTTC,CSALGHPSYNEQFF
TRBD1,TRBV28,many,TRBJ2-7,TGTGCCAGCAGCCCGACAGGGTTATACGAGCAGTACTTC,CASSPTGLYEQYF
NA,TRBV7-8,many,TRBJ2-7,TGTGCCAGCAGCTTAGACTCGCCCCGCGACGAGCAGTACTTC,CASSLDSPRDEQYF
TRBD2,TRBV6-2/TRBV6-3,many,TRBJ2-7,TGTGCCAGCAGTGAGAGACTAGCGCGAGTTGCCGAGCAGTACTTC,CASSERLARVAEQYF
NA,TRBV12-3/TRBV12-4,NA,TRBJ1-3,TGTGCCAGCGCCCATCGAAGGGGAAACACCATATATTTT,CASAHRRGNTIYF
TRBD2,TRBV7-6,few,TRBJ2-1,TGTGCCAGCAGCTTAGCAGGACTAGTGATTAGCGGGGGGAATGAGCAGTTCTTC,CASSLAGLVISGGNEQFF
TRBD2,TRBV24-1,NA,TRBJ2-3,TGTGCCACCAGTGACCGGGGACTAGCGGGAGCCACAGATACGCAGTATTTT,CATSDRGLAGATDTQYF
NA,TRBV7-3,many,TRBJ2-7,TGTGCCAGCAGCTTTCGAGGGGGAGACGAGCAGTACTTC,CASSFRGGDEQYF
NA,TRBV11-2,NA,TRBJ2-5,TGTGCCAGCAGCTTGATGCAAGAGACCCAGTACTTC,CASSLMQETQYF
NA,TRBV5-1,many,TRBJ1-1,TGCGCCAGCAGCTTCTCTCGATCGAACACTGAAGCTTTCTTT,CASSFSRSNTEAFF
TRBD2,TRBV6-5,many,TRBJ2-5,TGTGCCAGCAGTTCCGGGACTAGGGGGATCCAAGAGACCCAGTACTTC,CASSSGTRGIQETQYF